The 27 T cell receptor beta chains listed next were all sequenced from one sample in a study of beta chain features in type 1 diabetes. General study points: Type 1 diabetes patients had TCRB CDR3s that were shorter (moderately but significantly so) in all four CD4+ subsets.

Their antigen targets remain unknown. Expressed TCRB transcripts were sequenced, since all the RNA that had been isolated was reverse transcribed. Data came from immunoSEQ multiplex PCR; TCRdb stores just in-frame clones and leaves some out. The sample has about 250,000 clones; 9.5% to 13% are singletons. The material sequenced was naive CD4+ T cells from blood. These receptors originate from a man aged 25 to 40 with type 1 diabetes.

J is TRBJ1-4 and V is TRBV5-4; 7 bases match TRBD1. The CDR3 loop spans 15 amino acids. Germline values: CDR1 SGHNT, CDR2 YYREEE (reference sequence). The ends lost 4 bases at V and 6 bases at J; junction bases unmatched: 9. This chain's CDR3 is CASSRSGTEDEKLFF. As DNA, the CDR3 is TGTGCCAGCAGCCGTTCCGGGACAGAAGATGAAAAACTGTTTTTT.

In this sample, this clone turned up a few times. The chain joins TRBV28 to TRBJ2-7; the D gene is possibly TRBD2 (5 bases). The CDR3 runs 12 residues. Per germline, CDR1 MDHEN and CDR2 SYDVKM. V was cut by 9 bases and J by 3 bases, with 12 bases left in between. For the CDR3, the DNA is TGTGCCAGTACTCGTCGGGGCTACGAGCAGTACTTC. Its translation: CASTRRGYEQYF.

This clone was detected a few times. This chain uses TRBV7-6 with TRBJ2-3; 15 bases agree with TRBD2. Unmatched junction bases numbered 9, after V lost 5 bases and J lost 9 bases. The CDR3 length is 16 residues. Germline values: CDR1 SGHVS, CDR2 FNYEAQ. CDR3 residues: CASSPAGTSGGFTQYF. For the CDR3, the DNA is TGTGCCAGCAGCCCCGCCGGGACTAGCGGGGGGTTCACGCAGTATTTT.

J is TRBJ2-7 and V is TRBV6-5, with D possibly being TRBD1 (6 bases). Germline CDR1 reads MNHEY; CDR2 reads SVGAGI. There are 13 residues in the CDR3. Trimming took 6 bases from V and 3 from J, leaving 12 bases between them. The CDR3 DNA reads TGTGCCAGCAGCCAAGGACAGCACTACGAGCAGTACTTC. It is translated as CASSQGQHYEQYF.

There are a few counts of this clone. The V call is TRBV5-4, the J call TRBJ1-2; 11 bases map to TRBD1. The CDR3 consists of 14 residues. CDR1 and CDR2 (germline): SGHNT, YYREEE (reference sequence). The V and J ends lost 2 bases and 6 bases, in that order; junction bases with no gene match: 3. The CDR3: CASSLGQGADGYTF. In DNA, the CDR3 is TGTGCCAGCAGCTTAGGACAGGGGGCCGATGGCTACACCTTC.

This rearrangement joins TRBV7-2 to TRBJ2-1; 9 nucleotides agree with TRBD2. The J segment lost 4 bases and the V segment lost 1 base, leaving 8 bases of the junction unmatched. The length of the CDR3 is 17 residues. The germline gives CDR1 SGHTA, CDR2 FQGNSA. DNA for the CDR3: TGTGCCAGCAGCTTAGGAGCGGGGGGCTCCACGTACAATGAGCAGTTCTTC. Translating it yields CASSLGAGGSTYNEQFF.

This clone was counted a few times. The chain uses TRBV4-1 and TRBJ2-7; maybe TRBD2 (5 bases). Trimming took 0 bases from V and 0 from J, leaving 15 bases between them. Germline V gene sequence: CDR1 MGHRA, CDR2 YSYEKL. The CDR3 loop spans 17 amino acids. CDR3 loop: CASSQDAEAADSYEQYF. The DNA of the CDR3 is TGCGCCAGCAGCCAAGATGCGGAGGCGGCAGACTCCTACGAGCAGTACTTC.

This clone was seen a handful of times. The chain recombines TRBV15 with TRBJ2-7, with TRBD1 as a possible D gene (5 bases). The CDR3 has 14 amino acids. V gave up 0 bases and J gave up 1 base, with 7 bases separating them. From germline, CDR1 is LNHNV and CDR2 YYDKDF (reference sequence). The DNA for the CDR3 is TGTGCCACCAGCAGAGACGCAGGGTCCTACGAGCAGTACTTC. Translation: CATSRDAGSYEQYF.

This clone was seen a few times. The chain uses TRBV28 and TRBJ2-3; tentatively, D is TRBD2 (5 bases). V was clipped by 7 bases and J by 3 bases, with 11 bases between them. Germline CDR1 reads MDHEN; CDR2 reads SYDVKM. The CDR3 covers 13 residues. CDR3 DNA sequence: TGTGCCAGCATGGCATGGACTACAGATACGCAGTATTTT. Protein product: CASMAWTTDTQYF.

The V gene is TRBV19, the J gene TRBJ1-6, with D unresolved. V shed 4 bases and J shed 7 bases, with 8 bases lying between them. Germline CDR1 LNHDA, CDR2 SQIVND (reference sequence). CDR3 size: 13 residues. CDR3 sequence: CASSTRGNSPLHF. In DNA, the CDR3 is TGTGCCAGTAGTACACGGGGAAATTCACCCCTCCACTTT.

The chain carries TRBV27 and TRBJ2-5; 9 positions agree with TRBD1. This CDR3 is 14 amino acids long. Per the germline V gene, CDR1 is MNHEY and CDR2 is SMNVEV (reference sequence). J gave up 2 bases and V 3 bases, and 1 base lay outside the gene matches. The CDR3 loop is CASSFDRGQETQYF. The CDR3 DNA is TGTGCCAGCAGTTTCGACAGGGGGCAAGAGACCCAGTACTTC.

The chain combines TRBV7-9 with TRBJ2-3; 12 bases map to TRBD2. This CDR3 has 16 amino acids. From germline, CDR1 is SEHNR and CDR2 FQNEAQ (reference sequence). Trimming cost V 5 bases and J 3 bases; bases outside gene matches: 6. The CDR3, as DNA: TGTGCCAGCAGCCTACCTAGCGGGGGGGCAACAGATACGCAGTATTTT. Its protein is CASSLPSGGATDTQYF.

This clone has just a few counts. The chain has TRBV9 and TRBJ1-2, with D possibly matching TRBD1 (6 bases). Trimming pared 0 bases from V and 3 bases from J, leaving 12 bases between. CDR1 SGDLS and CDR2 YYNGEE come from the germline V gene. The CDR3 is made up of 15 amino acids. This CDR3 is CASSVASGEDYGYTF. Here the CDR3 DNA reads TGTGCCAGCAGCGTAGCTTCAGGGGAAGACTATGGCTACACCTTC.

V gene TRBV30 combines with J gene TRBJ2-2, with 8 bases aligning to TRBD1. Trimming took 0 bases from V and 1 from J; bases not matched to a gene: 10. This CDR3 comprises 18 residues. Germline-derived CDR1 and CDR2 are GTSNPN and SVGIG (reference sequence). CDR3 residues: CAWSVSWSGTGNTGELFF. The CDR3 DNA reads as TGTGCCTGGAGTGTAAGTTGGTCCGGGACAGGGAACACCGGGGAGCTGTTTTTT.

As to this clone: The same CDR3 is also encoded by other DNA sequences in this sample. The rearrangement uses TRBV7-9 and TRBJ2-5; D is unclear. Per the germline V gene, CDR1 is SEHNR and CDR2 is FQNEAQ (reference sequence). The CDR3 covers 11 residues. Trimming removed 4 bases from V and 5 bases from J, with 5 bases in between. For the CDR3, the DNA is TGTGCCAGCAGCTCTCGGGAGACCCAGTACTTC. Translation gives CASSSRETQYF.

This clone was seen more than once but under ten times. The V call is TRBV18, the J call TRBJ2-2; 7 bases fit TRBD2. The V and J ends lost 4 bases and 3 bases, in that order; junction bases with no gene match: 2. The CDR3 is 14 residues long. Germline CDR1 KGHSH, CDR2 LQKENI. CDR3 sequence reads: CASSLAGDTGELFF. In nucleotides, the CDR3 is TGTGCCAGCTCACTTGCGGGGGACACCGGGGAGCTGTTTTTT.

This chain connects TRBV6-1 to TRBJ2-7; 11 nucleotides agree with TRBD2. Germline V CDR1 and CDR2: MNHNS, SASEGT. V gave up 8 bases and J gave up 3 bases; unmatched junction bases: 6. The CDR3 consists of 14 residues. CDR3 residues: CASQGLAGFYEQYF. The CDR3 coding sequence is TGTGCCAGCCAAGGACTAGCGGGTTTCTACGAGCAGTACTTC.

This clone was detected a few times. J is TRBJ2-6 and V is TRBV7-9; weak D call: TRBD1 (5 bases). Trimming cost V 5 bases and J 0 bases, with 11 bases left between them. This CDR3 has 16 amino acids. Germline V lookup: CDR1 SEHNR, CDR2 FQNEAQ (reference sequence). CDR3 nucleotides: TGTGCCAGCAGCCCTAGGGGTATCTCTGGGGCCAACGTCCTGACTTTC. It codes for CASSPRGISGANVLTF.

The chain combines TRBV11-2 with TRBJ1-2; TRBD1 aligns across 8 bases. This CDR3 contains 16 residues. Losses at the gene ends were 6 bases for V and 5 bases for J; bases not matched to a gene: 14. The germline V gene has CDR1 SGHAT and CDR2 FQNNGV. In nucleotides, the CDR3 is TGTGCCAGCAGGCCAGGGGGCAGGGATGAAGGTTATGGCTACACCTTC. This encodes CASRPGGRDEGYGYTF. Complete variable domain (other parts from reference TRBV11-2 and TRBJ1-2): EAGVAQSPRYKIIEKRQSVAFWCNPISGHATLYWYQQILGQGPKLLIQFQNNGVVDDSQLPKDRFSAERLKGVDSTLKIQPAKLEDSAVYLCASRPGGRDEGYGYTFGSGTRLTVV.

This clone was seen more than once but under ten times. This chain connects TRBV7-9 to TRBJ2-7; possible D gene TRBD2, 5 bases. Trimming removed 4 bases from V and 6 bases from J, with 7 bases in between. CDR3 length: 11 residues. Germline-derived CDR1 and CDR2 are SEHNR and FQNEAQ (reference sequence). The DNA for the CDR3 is TGTGCCAGCAGCTCAGGAGGCGAGCAGTACTTC. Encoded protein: CASSSGGEQYF.

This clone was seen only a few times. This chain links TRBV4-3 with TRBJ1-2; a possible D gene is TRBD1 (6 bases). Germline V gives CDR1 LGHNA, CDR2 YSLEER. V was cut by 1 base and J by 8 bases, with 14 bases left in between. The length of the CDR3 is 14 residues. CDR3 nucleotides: TGCGCCAGCAGCCAAGTCTACGGGGGGCTGGGCTACACCTTC. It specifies CASSQVYGGLGYTF.

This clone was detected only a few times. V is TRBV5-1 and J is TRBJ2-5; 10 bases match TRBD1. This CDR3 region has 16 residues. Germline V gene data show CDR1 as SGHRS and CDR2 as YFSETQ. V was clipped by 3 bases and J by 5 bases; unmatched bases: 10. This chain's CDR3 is CASSSPLDRGLETQYF. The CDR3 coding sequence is TGCGCCAGCAGCTCTCCACTCGACAGGGGGCTTGAGACCCAGTACTTC.

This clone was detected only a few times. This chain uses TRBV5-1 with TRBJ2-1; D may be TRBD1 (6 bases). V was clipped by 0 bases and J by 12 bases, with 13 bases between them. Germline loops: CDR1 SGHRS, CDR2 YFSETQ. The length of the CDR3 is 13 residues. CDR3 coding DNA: TGCGCCAGCAGCTTGGCCGGGCAGGGGATGCAGTTCTTC. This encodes CASSLAGQGMQFF.

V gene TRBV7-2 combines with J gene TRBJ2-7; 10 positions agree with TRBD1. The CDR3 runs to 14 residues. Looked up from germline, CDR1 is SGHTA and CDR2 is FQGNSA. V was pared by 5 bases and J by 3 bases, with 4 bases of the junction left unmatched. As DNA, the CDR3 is TGTGCCAGCAGCCTCGGACAGGGGGACTACGAGCAGTACTTC. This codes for CASSLGQGDYEQYF.

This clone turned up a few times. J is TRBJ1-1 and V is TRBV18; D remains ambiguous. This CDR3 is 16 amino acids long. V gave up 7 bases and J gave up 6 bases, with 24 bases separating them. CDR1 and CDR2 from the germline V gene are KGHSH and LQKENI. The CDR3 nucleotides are TGTGCCAGCTTCGGGTGGTCCGAAGGGAGTAGTGCTGAAGCTTTCTTT. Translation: CASFGWSEGSSAEAFF.

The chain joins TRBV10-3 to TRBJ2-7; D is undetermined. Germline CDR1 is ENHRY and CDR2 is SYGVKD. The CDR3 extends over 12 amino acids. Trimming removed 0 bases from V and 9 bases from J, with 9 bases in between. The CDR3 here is CAISESEQRQYF. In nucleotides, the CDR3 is TGTGCCATCAGTGAGTCGGAACAGAGGCAGTACTTC.

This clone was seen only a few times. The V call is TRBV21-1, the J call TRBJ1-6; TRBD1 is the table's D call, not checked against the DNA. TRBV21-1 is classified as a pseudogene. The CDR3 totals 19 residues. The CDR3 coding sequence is TGTGCCAGCAGTAATAGGGACAGTTTTTTTAGCTCCTATAATTCACCCCTCCACTTT. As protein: CASSNRDSFFSSYNSPLHF.